This entry is about one T cell receptor (beta chain). The antigen is unknown. The CDR3 loop spans 15 amino acids. Trimming at V came to 2 bases and at J to 0 bases, leaving 4 bases not matched to a gene. Germline values: CDR1 SGHRS, CDR2 YFSETQ. The data were taken from a study of cytomegalovirus exposure and HLA in healthy donors. On the study more broadly: Sequencing of 150 million to 200 million T cells in an earlier analysis found 120 million or so unique TCR beta sequences. General study results and limits: Further analysis, carried out later, found HLA-associated TCR beta chains more clonally expanded than equally common other chains.

PCR amplification relied on 60 Vbeta primers (plus 13 Jbeta primers). Assay: immunoSEQ multiplex PCR; the TCRdb copy retains only in-frame clones and omits some. Among 110,000 to 150,000 clones listed, about 80% were seen once. Material: PBMCs. The sequence derives from a man aged 40-55 years in good health and CMV-seropositive. This chain joins TRBV5-1 and TRBJ1-1; 7 nucleotides line up with TRBD1. The DNA for the CDR3 is TGCGCCAGCAGCTTCGGACAGGAGCTGAACACTGAAGCTTTCTTT. Protein sequence: CASSFGQELNTEAFF.